These 26 T cell receptor beta chains share one sample of origin, sequenced in a study of cytomegalovirus exposure and HLA in healthy donors. Both 60 Vbeta primers and 13 Jbeta primers went into the PCR. Sequenced by immunoSEQ multiplex PCR; TCRdb stores in-frame clones only, minus some. Of 60,000 to 70,000 clones in the sample, around 80% were seen once. Sequenced material: PBMCs. These receptors were taken from a woman in her thirties in good health and CMV-seronegative.

J is TRBJ1-1 and V is TRBV6-1; 7 positions agree with TRBD1. The V and J ends lost 9 bases and 6 bases, in that order; junction bases with no gene match: 10. CDR3 length equals 13 residues. Germline V gene sequence: CDR1 MNHNS, CDR2 SASEGT. This chain's CDR3 is CASTDRALAEAFF. The CDR3 bases are TGTGCCAGTACTGACAGGGCACTCGCTGAAGCTTTCTTT.

This sequence joins TRBV5-1 and TRBJ2-3; tentative D call: TRBD2 (5 bases). Trimming took 0 bases from V and 6 from J, leaving 5 bases between them. CDR3 size: 12 residues. Per germline, CDR1 SGHRS and CDR2 YFSETQ. This CDR3 is CASSLGRDTQYF. The CDR3 bases are TGCGCCAGCAGCTTGGGGAGGGATACGCAGTATTTT. Looking up the rest from reference TRBV5-1 and TRBJ2-3 gives the full variable domain: KAGVTQTPRYLIKTRGQQVTLSCSPISGHRSVSWYQQTPGQGLQFLFEYFSETQRNKGNFPGRFSGRQFSNSRSEMNVSTLELGDSALYLCASSLGRDTQYFGPGTRLTVL.

This clone was detected only a few times. This chain links TRBV5-8 with TRBJ1-2; no firm D call. The CDR3 has 14 residues. Germline CDR1 SGHTS, CDR2 YDEGEE. With 4 bases removed from V and 6 bases from J, the gap between germline ends came to 16 bases. The CDR3 reads CASSLRDLGNGYTF. CDR3 DNA: TGTGCCAGCAGCCTCCGGGATCTAGGGAATGGCTACACCTTC.

This clone was observed a handful of times. The CDR3: CASSLYRGYEQYF. Here the CDR3 DNA reads TGTGCCAGCAGTTTGTACAGGGGCTACGAGCAGTACTTC. The chain uses TRBV28 and TRBJ2-7; 7 bases are a match to TRBD1. The ends lost 3 bases at V and 3 bases at J; junction bases unmatched: 2. Germline V gives CDR1 MDHEN, CDR2 SYDVKM. This CDR3 has 13 residues.

The chain carries TRBV5-4 and TRBJ2-5; TRBD1 aligns across 7 bases. Trimming at V came to 0 bases and at J to 5 bases, leaving 13 bases not matched to a gene. The CDR3 runs to 17 residues. CDR1 and CDR2 (germline): SGHNT, YYREEE (reference sequence). This CDR3 reads CASSLELAPTGLETQYF. CDR3 nucleotide sequence: TGTGCCAGCAGCTTGGAATTGGCGCCGACAGGGTTGGAGACCCAGTACTTC.

The V and J genes are TRBV7-2 and TRBJ1-2, with D possibly being TRBD1 (5 bases). V lost 1 base and J lost 0, with 12 bases in between. The CDR3 has 16 residues. The germline V gene encodes CDR1 SGHTA and CDR2 FQGNSA. The CDR3 coding sequence is TGTGCCAGCAGCTTAGGGGGGGGACCGCCTAACTATGGCTACACCTTC. It specifies CASSLGGGPPNYGYTF. Looking up the rest from reference TRBV7-2 and TRBJ1-2 gives the full variable domain: GAGVSQSPSNKVTEKGKDVELRCDPISGHTALYWYRQSLGQGLEFLIYFQGNSAPDKSGLPSDRFSAERTGGSVSTLTIQRTQQEDSAVYLCASSLGGGPPNYGYTFGSGTRLTVV.

In its sample, this clone was seen once. This chain joins TRBV30 and TRBJ2-7; 7 bases are a match to TRBD1. V was pared by 2 bases and J by 7 bases, with 2 bases of the junction left unmatched. Germline CDR1 GTSNPN, CDR2 SVGIG (reference sequence). The CDR3 is 11 residues long. CDR3 DNA sequence: TGTGCCTGGAGTCAGGGGGTTGAGCAGTACTTC. Encoded protein: CAWSQGVEQYF. Variable domain in full (rest from reference TRBV30 and TRBJ2-7): SQTIHQWPATLVQPVGSPLSLECTVEGTSNPNLYWYRQAAGRGLQLLFYSVGIGQISSEVPQNLSASRPQDRQFILSSKKLLLSDSGFYLCAWSQGVEQYFGPGTRLTVT.

The V and J genes are TRBV25-1 and TRBJ1-6; 7 nucleotides agree with TRBD1. The V segment lost 5 bases and the J segment 8 bases; nucleotides outside the gene matches: 9. The germline V gene has CDR1 MGHDK and CDR2 SYGVNS. The CDR3 has 15 residues. DNA of the CDR3: TGTGCCAGCAGTCGAGGCAGGGGGGTTCATTCACCCCTCCACTTT. Residues: CASSRGRGVHSPLHF. The full variable domain, with the rest looked up from reference TRBV25-1 and TRBJ1-6, is EADIYQTPRYLVIGTGKKITLECSQTMGHDKMYWYQQDPGMELHLIHYSYGVNSTEKGDLSSESTVSRIRTEHFPLTLESARPSHTSQYLCASSRGRGVHSPLHFGNGTRLTVT.

Only one count was recorded for this clone. The chain recombines TRBV6-5 with TRBJ1-2; D unresolved. CDR1 MNHEY and CDR2 SVGAGI come from the germline V gene. Between the trimmed V and J ends, which lost 3 bases and 6 bases, there was a span of 20 bases. This CDR3 spans 16 amino acids. DNA of the CDR3: TGTGCCAGCAGTTATCAATCTGGAGGTGGGGAAAATGGCTACACCTTC. It codes for CASSYQSGGGENGYTF.

The rearrangement joins TRBV4-1 to TRBJ2-3; tentative D call: TRBD1 (5 bases). Germline-derived CDR1 and CDR2 are MGHRA and YSYEKL. Trimming removed 4 bases at V and 5 bases at J, with 7 bases between. The CDR3 extends over 12 amino acids. CDR3: CASSPQGDTQYF. The CDR3 DNA follows: TGCGCCAGCAGCCCCCAGGGAGATACGCAGTATTTT.

J is TRBJ1-1 and V is TRBV28, with TRBD1 as a possible D gene (5 bases). V lost 6 bases and J lost 3, with 29 bases in between. CDR1 is MDHEN and CDR2 is SYDVKM in the germline V gene. This CDR3 has 19 amino acids. The CDR3 DNA reads TGTGCCAGCAGCCACGACACGTCGACAGTCCGTCTCGGGTACACTGAAGCTTTCTTT. Translating it yields CASSHDTSTVRLGYTEAFF.

The gene calls are TRBV27 and TRBJ2-1; 14 bases are a match to TRBD2. The CDR3 extends over 13 amino acids. The ends lost 6 bases at V and 14 bases at J; junction bases unmatched: 6. Germline V gene sequence: CDR1 MNHEY, CDR2 SMNVEV (reference sequence). The CDR3 DNA reads TGTGCCAGCAGGACGGGACTAGCGGGGGACGAGTTCTTC. It is translated as CASRTGLAGDEFF.

Turning to this clone: Its ends do not fully match the called genes, so a read error is possible. This chain links TRBV5-4 with TRBJ2-1, with 8 bases matching TRBD2. Germline CDR1 and CDR2: SGHNT and YYREEE (reference sequence). The CDR3 runs to 18 residues. CDR3 region: CASSLDGPAGASNNEQFF. CDR3 bases: TGTGCCAGCAGCTTGGACGGGCCAGCGGGGGCCTCCAACAATGAGCAGTTCTTC. Complete variable domain (other parts from reference TRBV5-4 and TRBJ2-1): ETGVTQSPTHLIKTRGQQVTLRCSSQSGHNTVSWYQQALGQGPQFIFQYYREEENGRGNFPPRFSGLQFPNYSSELNVNALELDDSALYLCASSLDGPAGASNNEQFFGPGTRLTVL.

This clone was seen a single time. The chain recombines TRBV7-8 with TRBJ1-6; D is possibly TRBD1 (6 bases). Germline V gene sequence: CDR1 SGHVS, CDR2 FQNEAQ. The ends were cut back, 6 bases at V and 7 bases at J, with 13 bases in the middle. This CDR3 is 14 amino acids long. The chain's CDR3 is CASRYTQGNSPLHF. CDR3 nucleotide sequence: TGTGCCAGCAGGTATACACAGGGAAATTCACCCCTCCACTTT.

V gene TRBV5-4 combines with J gene TRBJ2-3, with D maybe TRBD2 (5 bases). Germline CDR1 is SGHNT and CDR2 is YYREEE (reference sequence). Deletions cut 4 bases from V and 1 base from J, with 16 bases between. CDR3 length: 16 residues. CDR3 protein: CASSPEIMRGTDTQYF. The DNA for the CDR3 is TGTGCCAGCAGCCCCGAAATAATGAGGGGCACAGATACGCAGTATTTT.

The rearrangement links TRBV10-2 to TRBJ1-5, with D perhaps matching TRBD1 (5 bases). The V end lost 0 bases, the J end lost 1 base, and 7 bases lay between the germline ends. Germline CDR1 WSHSY, CDR2 SAAADI. CDR3 length equals 15 residues. In nucleotides, the CDR3 is TGCGCCAGCAGTGAGTCTGGACAAAGCAATCAGCCCCAGCATTTT. This codes for CASSESGQSNQPQHF.

This chain links TRBV30 with TRBJ1-6; TRBD1 matches 7 bases. V was clipped by 3 bases and J by 10 bases; unmatched bases: 12. Germline lookup yields CDR1 GTSNPN and CDR2 SVGIG (reference sequence). This CDR3 spans 15 amino acids. For the CDR3, the DNA is TGTGCCTGGAGCCAAAACAGGGGAGGAGGATCACCCCTCCACTTT. Translated: CAWSQNRGGGSPLHF.

The chain carries TRBV7-2 and TRBJ2-5; 7 bases are a match to TRBD2. Germline trimming cut 5 bases from V and 5 bases from J; bases unmatched to any gene: 11. Germline CDR1 SGHTA, CDR2 FQGNSA. The CDR3 is 15 amino acids. The CDR3 DNA reads as TGTGCCAGCAGCCCATGGGGGGGAGTCTCGGAGACCCAGTACTTC. Protein product: CASSPWGGVSETQYF.

This chain joins TRBV25-1 and TRBJ1-1; 11 bases align to TRBD1. V shed 7 bases and J 0 bases; nucleotides not matched to a gene: 13. CDR3 size: 18 residues. Germline values: CDR1 MGHDK, CDR2 SYGVNS. CDR3 residues: CASTTTGTGGVMNTEAFF. CDR3 DNA sequence: TGTGCCAGCACCACCACCGGGACAGGGGGTGTCATGAACACTGAAGCTTTCTTT.

J is TRBJ2-1 and V is TRBV29-1; D not resolved. CDR1 and CDR2 from the germline V gene are SQVTM and ANQGSEA. Between the trimmed V and J ends, which lost 7 bases and 4 bases, there was a span of 5 bases. CDR3 size: 10 residues. CDR3 DNA: TGCAGCGGGGCATACAATGAGCAGTTCTTC. Encoded protein: CSGAYNEQFF.

This chain links TRBV2 with TRBJ1-1; 9 nucleotides agree with TRBD1. Germline V CDR1 and CDR2: SNHLY, FYNNEI. This CDR3 region has 14 residues. J lost 1 base, V lost 6 bases, and 3 bases had no gene match. CDR3: CASRGGQGNTEAFF. The CDR3 DNA reads TGTGCCAGCAGAGGGGGACAGGGGAACACTGAAGCTTTCTTT.

The rearrangement uses TRBV20-1 and TRBJ1-2; D is undetermined. V lost 0 bases, J lost 4 bases, and 3 bases lay in between. The CDR3 covers 11 residues. Germline CDR1 is DFQATT and CDR2 is SNEGSKA (reference sequence). The CDR3 nucleotides read TGCAGTGCTAGAGATCTCTATGGCTACACCTTC. It encodes CSARDLYGYTF.

This chain links TRBV10-3 with TRBJ2-7, with D maybe TRBD1 (8 bases). Trimming took 5 bases from V and 4 from J, leaving 18 bases between them. Germline V lookup: CDR1 ENHRY, CDR2 SYGVKD. The CDR3 extends over 15 amino acids. The CDR3 loop reads CAISRETGEGYEQYF. CDR3 sequence (DNA): TGTGCCATCAGTCGAGAGACAGGGGAGGGTTACGAGCAGTACTTC.

This chain connects TRBV7-9 to TRBJ1-6; no clear D gene. The CDR3 is 17 amino acids. Between the trimmed V and J ends, which lost 5 bases and 0 bases, there was a span of 14 bases. In germline, CDR1 is SEHNR, CDR2 FQNEAQ (reference sequence). The CDR3 protein is CASSPGWASSYNSPLHF. The CDR3 DNA reads TGTGCCAGCAGCCCCGGCTGGGCAAGCTCCTATAATTCACCCCTCCACTTT. The full variable domain, completed using reference TRBV7-9 and TRBJ1-6, is DTGVSQNPRHKITKRGQNVTFRCDPISEHNRLYWYRQTLGQGPEFLTYFQNEAQLEKSRLLSDRFSAERPKGSFSTLEIQRTEQGDSAMYLCASSPGWASSYNSPLHFGNGTRLTVT.

The rearrangement links TRBV7-6 to TRBJ1-5; D not certain. Trimming shortened V by 5 bases and J by 0 bases, and 11 bases separated the two germline ends. Germline-derived CDR1 and CDR2 are SGHVS and FNYEAQ. CDR3 length equals 15 residues. The CDR3 DNA reads TGTGCCAGCAGCCTGTCAGTTGATAGCAATCAGCCCCAGCATTTT. Translating it yields CASSLSVDSNQPQHF.

The chain combines TRBV2 with TRBJ1-4; possible D gene TRBD1, 6 bases. The V gene lost 8 bases and the J gene lost 8 bases, with 18 bases spanning the gap. From germline, CDR1 is SNHLY and CDR2 FYNNEI. This CDR3 has 14 amino acids. In nucleotides, the CDR3 is TGTGCCAGCGGCCGGGGGGGCAGCTCAGAAAAACTGTTTTTT. Protein: CASGRGGSSEKLFF.